The rows below give T cell receptor beta chains drawn from one sample of a study of regulatory T cells in long-lasting Graves disease. TCRdb re-analysed the multiplex PCR reads in MiXCR, keeping a single row per CDR3 protein. The table records about 320,000 distinct CDR3 sequences, roughly 18% of them present only once. Material: peripheral blood mononuclear cells (PBMCs), obtained at new diagnosis, from a patient treated with antithyroid drugs. These receptors originate from a female donor with Graves disease. Both conserved end residues are part of each CDR3. Fields, in order: V gene, J gene, D gene, CDR3 length, clone size, CDR3 protein. The D gene is left open where the match is weak. Size tells how often a clone was seen (once, few, many) or the class of an expanded clone, and some rows leave it out.

TRBV3-1	TRBJ2-7	TRBD2	14	many	CASSPSGGAYEQYF
TRBV28	TRBJ1-1	.	13	many	CATQDPFPSEAFF
TRBV6-4	TRBJ2-2	TRBD2	13	many	CASSGGSTGELFF
TRBV11-2	TRBJ2-5	TRBD2	18	many	CASSSELAGSSTQETQYF
TRBV20-1	TRBJ2-2	.	16	.	CSARPLAGGPPGSCFF
TRBV6-5	TRBJ1-3	.	14	many	CASSFSVSGNTIYF
TRBV2	TRBJ2-7	TRBD1	12	once	CASSKDRYEQYF
TRBV5-1	TRBJ2-5	TRBD2	14	.	CASSLAWRGETQYF
TRBV7-2	TRBJ1-4	TRBD1	15	.	CASRHRGQMSEKLFF
TRBV12-3/TRBV12-4	TRBJ1-5	TRBD1	13	many	CASSGDRDQPQHF
TRBV5-1	TRBJ1-4	.	13	few	CATRSTENEKLFF
TRBV6-2/TRBV6-3	TRBJ2-7	TRBD2	15	many	CASSYVERDQGEQYF
TRBV10-3	TRBJ2-7	.	14	.	CAISVKDSVYEQYF
TRBV19	TRBJ1-6	TRBD1	16	.	CASTGPRDRVNSPLHF
TRBV15	TRBJ2-1	TRBD1	18	many	CATSRGDWGTGVLGEQFF
TRBV6-2/TRBV6-3	TRBJ2-7	TRBD1	13	many	CASSDRGRYEQYF
TRBV5-1	TRBJ1-5	.	12	many	CASNPLDQPQHF
TRBV9	TRBJ2-1	.	14	many	CASGRTQHYNEQFF
TRBV15	TRBJ1-5	.	13	many	CATSRIENQPQHF
TRBV5-1	TRBJ2-3	.	16	many	CASSLYAEPGTDTQYF
TRBV7-8	TRBJ2-7	.	16	many	CASSPPGVTGNYEQYF
TRBV19	TRBJ2-5	.	14	many	CASSIEGYQETQYF
TRBV19	TRBJ2-4	.	15	.	CATSRTRPIQNIQYF
TRBV7-9	TRBJ2-1	TRBD2	15	few	CASSPLGAGGHEQFF
TRBV7-9	TRBJ2-3	.	15	few	CASSFYQGITDTQYF
TRBV27	TRBJ2-5	.	13	many	CASTQTTGETQYF
TRBV7-3	TRBJ2-1	TRBD2	17	many	CASSPKRGLAGPNEQFF
TRBV29-1	TRBJ2-7	.	16	.	CSVQTGPPEGSYEQYF
TRBV27	TRBJ2-7	.	14	many	CASSSPGQGYEQYF
TRBV11-3	TRBJ1-1	.	16	many	CASSLGHFGVNTEAFF
TRBV4-1	TRBJ2-5	.	14	.	CASSQGRYQETQYF
TRBV20-1	TRBJ2-5	TRBD2	14	.	CSAKYSGGGETQYF
TRBV9	TRBJ1-1	.	14	.	CASSTGNMNTEAFF
TRBV10-3	TRBJ2-5	.	12	many	CAISEATETQYF
TRBV7-9	TRBJ2-7	.	14	many	CASSLAGGSYEQYF
TRBV2	TRBJ1-5	.	13	many	CASSEQRTQPQHF
TRBV30	TRBJ2-3	.	14	many	CAWRQGRRTDTQYF
TRBV12-3/TRBV12-4	TRBJ2-3	TRBD2	19	.	CASSPGGLAGTPSTDTQYF
TRBV12-3/TRBV12-4	TRBJ1-5	TRBD1	15	.	CASSSRRTGFQPQHF